The 30 T cell receptor beta chains presented below share a single source sample, sequenced in a study of T cells in Graves' hyperthyroidism and ophthalmopathy. The source material, RNA transcripts, was used to amplify TCR beta CDR3 regions. HTBI primers drove first-round RT-PCR of the TCR CDR3. TCRdb analysed the multiplex PCR reads with MiXCR anew, one entry per CDR3 protein. The sample yields some 700,000 distinct CDR3 sequences, approximately 15% seen once. The sequencing input was blood. The source is a man aged 50 to 60 with Graves' hyperthyroidism.

The rearrangement uses TRBV20-1 and TRBJ2-7; no clear D. Germline-derived CDR1 and CDR2 are DFQATT and SNEGSKA (reference sequence). V lost 0 bases and J lost 4, with 10 bases in between. The CDR3 runs 13 residues. CDR3 nucleotide sequence: TGCAGTGCTAGAGATCTAATACATTACGAGCAGTACTTC. Translating gives CSARDLIHYEQYF.

This clonotype came up many times. The rearrangement links TRBV29-1 to TRBJ2-1, with D unresolved. This CDR3 region has 12 residues. Trimming took off 5 bases at V and 9 bases at J, with 14 bases between the two ends. Germline loops: CDR1 SQVTM, CDR2 ANQGSEA. This CDR3 reads CSVTPLPGEQFF. The DNA for the CDR3 is TGCAGCGTTACCCCACTCCCCGGTGAGCAGTTCTTC.

This clonotype was observed a handful of times. This rearrangement joins TRBV25-1 to TRBJ2-5; D tentatively fits TRBD1 or TRBD2 (5 bases each). The CDR3 loop spans 13 amino acids. Per the germline V gene, CDR1 is MGHDK and CDR2 is SYGVNS. The V gene lost 6 bases and the J gene lost 4 bases, with 12 bases spanning the gap. The CDR3 loop is CASRWGPRETQYF. DNA for the CDR3: TGTGCCAGCAGGTGGGGACCACGAGAGACCCAGTACTTC.

This clonotype was seen many times. The chain carries TRBV20-1 and TRBJ1-1, with D possibly matching TRBD1 (5 bases). This CDR3 comprises 15 residues. The V and J ends lost 5 bases and 0 bases respectively, with 16 bases between them. In germline, CDR1 is DFQATT, CDR2 SNEGSKA (reference sequence). The CDR3 sequence: CSAPGRGYLNTEAFF. CDR3 nucleotide sequence: TGCAGTGCTCCGGGGCGGGGGTATTTGAACACTGAAGCTTTCTTT.

This clonotype was observed a few times. The chain couples TRBV27 to TRBJ2-7; 9 bases are shared with TRBD1. The CDR3 length is 13 residues. The germline gives CDR1 MNHEY, CDR2 SMNVEV (reference sequence). Trimming removed 8 bases from V and 6 bases from J; junction bases left unmatched: 8. The CDR3 DNA is TGTGCCAGCTCGGGACAGGGAGGCGTCGAGCAGTACTTC. Translation: CASSGQGGVEQYF.

This clonotype was seen at least ten times. V is TRBV28 and J is TRBJ1-5; D gene ambiguous. Germline-derived CDR1 and CDR2 are MDHEN and SYDVKM. CDR3 length: 15 amino acids. With 5 bases removed from V and 2 bases from J, the gap between germline ends came to 13 bases. The CDR3 here is CASSILGYRNQPQHF. For the CDR3, the DNA is TGTGCCAGCAGTATCTTGGGATATCGCAATCAGCCCCAGCATTTT.

The sample holds many counts of this clonotype. This chain joins TRBV2 and TRBJ2-7, with D perhaps being TRBD1 or TRBD2 (5 bases each). V lost 1 base to trimming and J lost 4 bases, with 11 bases between them. The CDR3 runs to 14 residues. CDR1 and CDR2 (germline): SNHLY, FYNNEI. This CDR3 is CASSEELGPYEQYF. DNA of the CDR3: TGTGCCAGCAGTGAAGAATTGGGACCTTACGAGCAGTACTTC.

This clonotype was seen many times. CDR3 sequence reads: CASSRRTGTRNEQFF. The CDR3 DNA reads TGTGCCAGCAGCCGAAGGACAGGGACTAGGAATGAGCAGTTCTTC. The V call is TRBV28, the J call TRBJ2-1; perhaps D is TRBD1 or TRBD2 (8 bases each). With 6 bases removed from V and 7 bases from J, the gap between germline ends came to 19 bases. CDR3 length: 15 amino acids. Germline V CDR1 and CDR2: MDHEN, SYDVKM.

V and J are TRBV15 and TRBJ1-1, with a weak D call TRBD1 (5 bases). CDR3 length equals 13 residues. The germline CDR1 and CDR2 sequences are LNHNV and YYDKDF (reference sequence). The V and J ends lost 10 bases and 6 bases respectively, with 18 bases between them. Here the CDR3 reads CAIRGVHFSEAFF. CDR3 nucleotide sequence: TGTGCCATCAGAGGGGTTCACTTTTCTGAAGCTTTCTTT.

This clonotype has a count of ten or more. The rearrangement links TRBV18 to TRBJ2-5; 9 bases match TRBD1. The CDR3 runs 14 residues. Germline CDR1 reads KGHSH; CDR2 reads LQKENI. The J segment lost 5 bases and the V segment lost 6 bases, leaving 7 bases of the junction unmatched. The CDR3, as DNA: TGTGCCAGCTCTGCGGGACAGGGTTCCGAGACCCAGTACTTC. Protein: CASSAGQGSETQYF.

This rearrangement joins TRBV29-1 to TRBJ2-7; weak D call: TRBD2 (5 bases). V was pared by 3 bases and J by 3 bases, with 9 bases between. The CDR3 is 12 amino acids. The germline gives CDR1 SQVTM, CDR2 ANQGSEA. DNA for the CDR3: TGCAGCGTTGAGATAGCGATCTACGAGCAGTACTTC. Protein sequence: CSVEIAIYEQYF.

This clonotype was observed a few times. This chain uses TRBV2 with TRBJ1-2; the match to TRBD1 covers 8 bases. CDR1 and CDR2 (germline): SNHLY, FYNNEI. The CDR3 has 15 amino acids. V lost 1 base to trimming and J lost 5 bases; unmatched junction nucleotides: 6. The CDR3 loop is CASSEGQGARYGYTF. In DNA, the CDR3 is TGTGCCAGCAGTGAAGGGCAGGGGGCGAGATATGGCTACACCTTC.

This rearrangement joins TRBV7-3 to TRBJ2-1; D ambiguous. The V gene lost 3 bases and the J gene lost 2 bases, with 14 bases spanning the gap. This CDR3 is 16 amino acids long. Germline CDR1 SGHTA, CDR2 FQGTGA. The CDR3 sequence is CASSFQAGGPYNEQFF. The CDR3 region has the DNA TGTGCCAGCAGCTTTCAGGCAGGCGGCCCCTACAATGAGCAGTTCTTC.

The genes are TRBV6-2 or TRBV6-3 and TRBJ2-1, with 9 bases identical to TRBD1. Germline lookup yields CDR1 MNHEY and CDR2 SVGEGT. V lost 6 bases to trimming and J lost 4 bases; unmatched junction nucleotides: 7. This CDR3 is built from 15 residues. CDR3: CASSPYRGQYNEQFF. The CDR3, as DNA: TGTGCCAGCAGCCCATACAGGGGGCAATACAATGAGCAGTTCTTC.

In this sample, this clonotype turned up many times. The gene calls are TRBV12-3 or TRBV12-4 and TRBJ1-5, with a tentative D call TRBD1 (5 bases). The V and J ends lost 3 bases and 5 bases respectively, with 11 bases between them. CDR3 length: 14 residues. The CDR3 coding sequence is TGTGCCAGCAGTTTCGGGGGTTCTGATCAGCCCCAGCATTTT. Amino acids: CASSFGGSDQPQHF.

This clonotype was detected a few times. This chain joins TRBV7-9 and TRBJ2-2; 7 bases align to TRBD2. The CDR3 loop spans 16 amino acids. Germline CDR1 SEHNR, CDR2 FQNEAQ (reference sequence). V shed 6 bases, J shed 2 bases, and the junction held 9 bases outside the gene matches. CDR3 in amino acids: CASSPSGTTNTGELFF. The CDR3 DNA reads as TGTGCCAGCAGTCCTTCCGGGACTACAAACACCGGGGAGCTGTTTTTT.

The chain uses TRBV28 and TRBJ1-5, with no clear D. This CDR3 contains 13 residues. The germline CDR1 and CDR2 sequences are MDHEN and SYDVKM. Trimming cost V 2 bases and J 6 bases, with 8 bases left between them. For the CDR3, the DNA is TGTGCCAGCAGTTTACCCGGGTTTCAGCCCCAGCATTTT. Protein sequence: CASSLPGFQPQHF.

The chain combines TRBV20-1 with TRBJ2-1; the match to TRBD1 covers 10 bases. Trimming at V came to 3 bases and at J to 7 bases, leaving 12 bases not matched to a gene. Germline V lookup: CDR1 DFQATT, CDR2 SNEGSKA (reference sequence). The CDR3 is made up of 16 amino acids. This CDR3 reads CSARGPGQGEVNEQFF. The DNA for the CDR3 is TGCAGTGCTAGGGGACCCGGACAGGGGGAGGTGAATGAGCAGTTCTTC.

The chain links TRBV6-1 to TRBJ1-1; no clear D. V gave up 4 bases and J gave up 1 base, with 10 bases separating them. Germline CDR1 reads MNHNS; CDR2 reads SASEGT. The CDR3 length is 14 residues. The chain's CDR3 is CASSGPGGNTEAFF. For the CDR3, the DNA is TGTGCCAGCAGTGGCCCAGGTGGGAACACTGAAGCTTTCTTT.

This clonotype was detected ten times or more. The rearrangement links TRBV5-1 to TRBJ2-1, with TRBD2 matching 12 bases. Trimming removed 2 bases from V and 6 bases from J; junction bases left unmatched: 9. Germline V lookup: CDR1 SGHRS, CDR2 YFSETQ. The CDR3 has 17 amino acids. The CDR3: CASSFGLAGGPGNEQFF. CDR3 nucleotide sequence: TGCGCCAGCAGCTTCGGCCTAGCGGGAGGGCCGGGCAATGAGCAGTTCTTC.

The table lists this clonotype with a few counts. The chain links TRBV7-8 to TRBJ2-5; 8 nucleotides align to TRBD2. This CDR3 spans 18 amino acids. V lost 2 bases and J lost 10; bases outside the gene matches: 21. Germline V gene lookup returns CDR1 SGHVS and CDR2 FQNEAQ. CDR3 loop: CASSLTATGGGVGDGQYF. CDR3 nucleotide sequence: TGTGCCAGCAGCTTAACAGCAACCGGGGGGGGAGTCGGGGATGGCCAGTACTTC.

This chain uses TRBV30 with TRBJ1-5; tentative D call: TRBD1 (5 bases). There are 15 residues in the CDR3. From germline, CDR1 is GTSNPN and CDR2 SVGIG (reference sequence). V lost 4 bases and J lost 6, with 19 bases in between. DNA for the CDR3: TGTGCCTGGATTGTAGGTATCAGGGAGGGTCAGCCCCAGCATTTT. It translates to CAWIVGIREGQPQHF.

This clonotype occurred many times. The rearrangement uses TRBV15 and TRBJ1-1; the D is unclear. The CDR3 contains 14 residues. Germline CDR1 LNHNV, CDR2 YYDKDF (reference sequence). V was shortened by 5 bases and J by 4 bases, with 14 bases between the two germline ends. Here the CDR3 reads CATSEIQKTTEAFF. As DNA, the CDR3 is TGTGCCACCAGCGAAATACAGAAGACCACTGAAGCTTTCTTT.

The sample holds a few counts of this clonotype. The rearrangement joins TRBV29-1 to TRBJ2-1; D perhaps matches TRBD1 (6 bases). CDR1 is SQVTM, CDR2 ANQGSEA, per germline. The CDR3 is 14 residues long. V was trimmed by 4 bases and J by 10 bases, leaving 20 bases between them. CDR3 coding DNA: TGCAGCGTTGTGGCGGACAGAGTTTTCGGGGAGCAGTTCTTC. Its protein product is CSVVADRVFGEQFF.

This clonotype turned up a few times. The chain employs TRBV19 and TRBJ1-5; D is undetermined. Germline V gene data show CDR1 as LNHDA and CDR2 as SQIVND (reference sequence). The CDR3 runs 12 residues. Between the trimmed V and J ends, which lost 3 bases and 4 bases, there was a span of 4 bases. The CDR3 nucleotides read TGTGCCAGTAGTATGAGTAATCAGCCCCAGCATTTT. It specifies CASSMSNQPQHF. The full variable domain, its missing parts supplied by reference TRBV19 and TRBJ1-5, is DGGITQSPKYLFRKEGQNVTLSCEQNLNHDAMYWYRQDPGQGLRLIYYSQIVNDFQKGDIAEGYSVSREKKESFPLTVTSAQKNPTAFYLCASSMSNQPQHFGDGTRLSIL.

This clonotype was recorded at least ten times. CDR3 region: CASGSNYGYTF. CDR3 coding DNA: TGTGCCAGCGGATCTAACTATGGCTACACCTTC. The chain links TRBV12-3 or TRBV12-4 to TRBJ1-2; no clear D. The CDR3 runs 11 residues. V lost 8 bases to trimming and J lost 0 bases, with 4 bases between them.

Worth noting for this clonotype: A read error may be the cause here, since a much bigger clone is one base away. The rearrangement joins TRBV9 to TRBJ1-5; D gene uncertain. Trimming pared 4 bases from V and 1 base from J, leaving 12 bases between. Germline CDR1 and CDR2: SGDLS and YYNGEE. The CDR3 contains 15 residues. The CDR3: CASSTGEASNQPQHF. The CDR3 coding sequence is TGTGCCAGCAGCACTGGGGAGGCGAGCAATCAGCCCCAGCATTTT.

The table lists this clonotype with many counts. The chain has TRBV6-1 and TRBJ2-6; D perhaps matches TRBD2 (6 bases). Trimming took 6 bases from V and 0 from J, leaving 9 bases between them. CDR3 length: 15 residues. Germline CDR1 and CDR2: MNHNS and SASEGT. The CDR3 DNA reads as TGTGCCAGCAGGGGAGGAGACTCTGGGGCCAACGTCCTGACTTTC. Translation: CASRGGDSGANVLTF.

CDR3: CASSEIDRQGSYTF. The CDR3 DNA reads TGTGCCAGCAGTGAAATCGACAGACAGGGCTCCTACACCTTC. The V gene is TRBV6-1, the J gene TRBJ1-2; 7 nucleotides line up with TRBD1. Trimming took 2 bases from V and 10 from J; bases not matched to a gene: 10. This CDR3 comprises 14 residues. CDR1 and CDR2 (germline): MNHNS, SASEGT.

This clonotype was seen ten or more times. This rearrangement joins TRBV28 to TRBJ1-1, with D perhaps TRBD1 (5 bases). This CDR3 is 14 amino acids long. V gave up 6 bases and J gave up 2 bases, with 13 bases separating them. Germline CDR1 MDHEN, CDR2 SYDVKM. CDR3 DNA sequence: TGTGCCAGCAGGCCTTGGGGCCCTAACACTGAAGCTTTCTTT. Its translation: CASRPWGPNTEAFF.